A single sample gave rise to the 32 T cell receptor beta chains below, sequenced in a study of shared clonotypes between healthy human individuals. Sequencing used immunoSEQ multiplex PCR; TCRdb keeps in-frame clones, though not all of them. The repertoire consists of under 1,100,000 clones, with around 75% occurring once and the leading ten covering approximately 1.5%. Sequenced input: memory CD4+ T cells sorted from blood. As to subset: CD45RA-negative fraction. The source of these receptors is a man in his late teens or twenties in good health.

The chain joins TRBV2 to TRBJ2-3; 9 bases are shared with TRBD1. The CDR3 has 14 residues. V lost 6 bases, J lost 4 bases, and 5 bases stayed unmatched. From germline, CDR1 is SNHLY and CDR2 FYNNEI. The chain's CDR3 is CASSRDRVADTQYF. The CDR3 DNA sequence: TGTGCCAGCAGCCGGGACAGGGTAGCAGATACGCAGTATTTT.

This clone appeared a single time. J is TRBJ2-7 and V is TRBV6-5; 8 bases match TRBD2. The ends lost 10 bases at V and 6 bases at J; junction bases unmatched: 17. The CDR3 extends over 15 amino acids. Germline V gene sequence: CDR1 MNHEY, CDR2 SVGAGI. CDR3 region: CATLKSGGEGGEQYF. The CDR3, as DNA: TGTGCCACGTTAAAAAGCGGGGGCGAGGGGGGCGAGCAGTACTTC.

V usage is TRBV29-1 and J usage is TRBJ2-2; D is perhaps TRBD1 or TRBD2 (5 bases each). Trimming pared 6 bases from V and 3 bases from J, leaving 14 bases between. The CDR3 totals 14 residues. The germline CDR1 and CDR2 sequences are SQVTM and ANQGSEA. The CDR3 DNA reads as TGCAGCGTATTAGTCGGGGCGTACACCGGGGAGCTGTTTTTT. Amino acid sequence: CSVLVGAYTGELFF.

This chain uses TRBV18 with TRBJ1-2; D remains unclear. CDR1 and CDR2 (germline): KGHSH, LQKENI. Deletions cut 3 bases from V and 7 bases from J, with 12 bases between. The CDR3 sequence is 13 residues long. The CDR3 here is CASSPDLSGGYTF. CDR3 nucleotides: TGTGCCAGCTCACCTGATCTCTCAGGTGGCTACACCTTC.

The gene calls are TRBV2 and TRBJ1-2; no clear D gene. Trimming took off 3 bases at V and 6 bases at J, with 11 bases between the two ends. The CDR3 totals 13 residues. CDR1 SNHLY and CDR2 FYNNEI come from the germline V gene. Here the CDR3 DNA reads TGTGCCAGCAGTGATACGGGGAACAATGGCTACACCTTC. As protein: CASSDTGNNGYTF.

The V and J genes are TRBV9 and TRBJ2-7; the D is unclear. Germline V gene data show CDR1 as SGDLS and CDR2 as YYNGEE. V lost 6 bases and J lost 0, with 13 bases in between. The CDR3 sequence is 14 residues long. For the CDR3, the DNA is TGTGCCAGCACCCCGAACACTATCTCCTACGAGCAGTACTTC. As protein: CASTPNTISYEQYF. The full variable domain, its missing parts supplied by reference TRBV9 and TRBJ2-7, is DSGVTQTPKHLITATGQRVTLRCSPRSGDLSVYWYQQSLDQGLQFLIQYYNGEERAKGNILERFSAQQFPDLHSELNLSSLELGDSALYFCASTPNTISYEQYFGPGTRLTVT.

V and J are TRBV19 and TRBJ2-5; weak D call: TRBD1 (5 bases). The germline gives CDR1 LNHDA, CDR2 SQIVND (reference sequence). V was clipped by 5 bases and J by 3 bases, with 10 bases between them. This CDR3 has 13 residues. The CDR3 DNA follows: TGTGCCAGTAGTCTACGACAGAAAGAGACCCAGTACTTC. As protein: CASSLRQKETQYF.

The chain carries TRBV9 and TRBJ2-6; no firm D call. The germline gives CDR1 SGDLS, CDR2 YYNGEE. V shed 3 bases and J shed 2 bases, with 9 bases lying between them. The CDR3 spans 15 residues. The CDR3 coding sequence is TGTGCCAGCAGCGCGGACGTGGCTGGGGCCAACGTCCTGACTTTC. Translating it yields CASSADVAGANVLTF. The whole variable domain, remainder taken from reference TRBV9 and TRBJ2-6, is DSGVTQTPKHLITATGQRVTLRCSPRSGDLSVYWYQQSLDQGLQFLIQYYNGEERAKGNILERFSAQQFPDLHSELNLSSLELGDSALYFCASSADVAGANVLTFGAGSRLTVL.

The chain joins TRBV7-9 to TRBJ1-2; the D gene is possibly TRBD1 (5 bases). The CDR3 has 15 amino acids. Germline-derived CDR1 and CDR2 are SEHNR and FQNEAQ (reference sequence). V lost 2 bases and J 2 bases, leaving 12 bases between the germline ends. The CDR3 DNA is TGTGCCAGCAGCTTAATGGGGACGGCGAACTATGGCTACACCTTC. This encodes CASSLMGTANYGYTF.

The CDR3: CASSSQGNGGGTEAFF. In nucleotides, the CDR3 is TGCGCCAGCAGCTCCCAGGGTAACGGAGGGGGGACTGAAGCTTTCTTT. V usage is TRBV5-1 and J usage is TRBJ1-1; weak D call: TRBD1 (6 bases). Germline lookup yields CDR1 SGHRS and CDR2 YFSETQ. V lost 3 bases and J lost 5, with 20 bases in between. There are 16 residues in the CDR3. Filled out from reference TRBV5-1 and TRBJ1-1, the complete variable domain reads KAGVTQTPRYLIKTRGQQVTLSCSPISGHRSVSWYQQTPGQGLQFLFEYFSETQRNKGNFPGRFSGRQFSNSRSEMNVSTLELGDSALYLCASSSQGNGGGTEAFFGQGTRLTVV.

CDR3 residues: CASSEGSEGSPLHF. CDR3 sequence (DNA): TGTGCCAGCAGTGAAGGCTCCGAAGGATCACCCCTCCACTTT. This sequence joins TRBV6-1 and TRBJ1-6; D not resolved. V was trimmed by 1 base and J by 10 bases, leaving 11 bases between them. Germline V lookup: CDR1 MNHNS, CDR2 SASEGT. There are 14 residues in the CDR3.

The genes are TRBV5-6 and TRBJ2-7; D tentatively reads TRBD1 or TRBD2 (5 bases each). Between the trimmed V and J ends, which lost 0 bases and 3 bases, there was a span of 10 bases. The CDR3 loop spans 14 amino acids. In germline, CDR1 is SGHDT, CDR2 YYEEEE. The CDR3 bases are TGTGCCAGCAGCTTGGGAGGGGAAGGCTACGAGCAGTACTTC. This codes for CASSLGGEGYEQYF.

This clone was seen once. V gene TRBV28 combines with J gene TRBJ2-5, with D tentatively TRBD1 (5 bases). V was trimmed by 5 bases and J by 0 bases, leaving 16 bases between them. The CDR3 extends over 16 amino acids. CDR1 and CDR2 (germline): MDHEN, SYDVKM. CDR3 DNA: TGTGCCAGCAGTCCATCCGGACACCTGTACCAAGAGACCCAGTACTTC. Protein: CASSPSGHLYQETQYF.

The CDR3: CASSDRPNTEAFF. Written as DNA, the CDR3 is TGCGCCAGCAGCGACAGACCGAACACTGAAGCTTTCTTT. This sequence joins TRBV5-1 and TRBJ1-1; weak D call: TRBD1 (5 bases). The germline V gene has CDR1 SGHRS and CDR2 YFSETQ. The V end lost 4 bases, the J end lost 1 base, and 8 bases lay between the germline ends. This CDR3 is 13 amino acids long.

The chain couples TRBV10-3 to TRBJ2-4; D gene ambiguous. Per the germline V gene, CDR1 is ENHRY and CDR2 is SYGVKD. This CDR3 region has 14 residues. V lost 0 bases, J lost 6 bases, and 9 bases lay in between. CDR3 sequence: CAISESSSPNIQYF. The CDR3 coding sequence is TGTGCCATCAGTGAGTCTAGCAGTCCAAACATTCAGTACTTC.

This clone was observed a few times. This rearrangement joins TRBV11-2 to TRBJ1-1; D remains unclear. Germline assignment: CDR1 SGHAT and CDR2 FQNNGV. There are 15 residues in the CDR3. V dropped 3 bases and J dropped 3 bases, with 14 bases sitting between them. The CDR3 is CASSFARVGYTEAFF. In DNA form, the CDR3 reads TGTGCCAGCAGCTTCGCAAGGGTAGGTTACACTGAAGCTTTCTTT.

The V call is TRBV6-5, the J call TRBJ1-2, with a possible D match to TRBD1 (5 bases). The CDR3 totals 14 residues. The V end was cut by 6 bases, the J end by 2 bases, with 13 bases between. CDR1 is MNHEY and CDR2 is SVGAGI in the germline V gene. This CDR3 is CASRSSGGNYGYTF. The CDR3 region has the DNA TGTGCCAGCAGGTCCTCCGGGGGGAACTATGGCTACACCTTC.

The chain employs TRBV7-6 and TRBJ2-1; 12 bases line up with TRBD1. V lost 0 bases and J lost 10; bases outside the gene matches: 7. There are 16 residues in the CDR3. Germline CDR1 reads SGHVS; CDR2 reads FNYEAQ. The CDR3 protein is CASSLAIGTGGREQFF. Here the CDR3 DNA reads TGTGCCAGCAGCTTAGCCATCGGGACAGGGGGCCGAGAGCAGTTCTTC. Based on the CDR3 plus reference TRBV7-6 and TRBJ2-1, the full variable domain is GAGVSQSPRYKVTKRGQDVALRCDPISGHVSLYWYRQALGQGPEFLTYFNYEAQQDKSGLPNDRFSAERPEGSISTLTIQRTEQRDSAMYRCASSLAIGTGGREQFFGPGTRLTVL.

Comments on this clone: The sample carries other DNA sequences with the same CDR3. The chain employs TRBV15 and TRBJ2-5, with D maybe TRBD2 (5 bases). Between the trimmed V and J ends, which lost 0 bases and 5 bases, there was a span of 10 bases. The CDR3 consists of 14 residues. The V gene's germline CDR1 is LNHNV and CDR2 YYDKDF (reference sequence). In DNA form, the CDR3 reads TGTGCCACCAGCAGAGATCGTCGAGGGGAGACCCAGTACTTC. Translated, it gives CATSRDRRGETQYF.

In nucleotides, the CDR3 is TGTGCCAGCAGATACACCCAACCGGTCCTAGCGGGCCAAGAGACCCAGTACTTC. It is translated as CASRYTQPVLAGQETQYF. This rearrangement joins TRBV9 to TRBJ2-5, with 8 bases that match TRBD2. V dropped 5 bases and J dropped 1; count of bases not matched to a gene: 16. The CDR3 runs to 18 residues. CDR1 is SGDLS, CDR2 YYNGEE, per germline.

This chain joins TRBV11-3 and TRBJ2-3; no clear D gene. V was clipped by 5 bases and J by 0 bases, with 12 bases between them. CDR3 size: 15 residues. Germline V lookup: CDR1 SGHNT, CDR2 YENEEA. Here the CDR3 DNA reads TGTGCCAGCAGCCCGGGTGAAGGGAGCACAGATACGCAGTATTTT. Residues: CASSPGEGSTDTQYF.

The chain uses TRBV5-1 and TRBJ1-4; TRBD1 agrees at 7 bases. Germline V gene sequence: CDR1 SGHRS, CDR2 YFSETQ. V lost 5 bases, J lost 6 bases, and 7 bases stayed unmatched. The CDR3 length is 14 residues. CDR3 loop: CASRHRDSYEKLFF. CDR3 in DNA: TGCGCCAGCAGGCACCGGGACAGTTATGAAAAACTGTTTTTT.

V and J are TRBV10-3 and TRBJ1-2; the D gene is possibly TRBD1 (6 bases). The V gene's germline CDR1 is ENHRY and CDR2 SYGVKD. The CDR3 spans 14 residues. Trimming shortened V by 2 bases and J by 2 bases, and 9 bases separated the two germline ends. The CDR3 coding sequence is TGTGCCATCAGTGAGGGGACACTCAACTATGGCTACACCTTC. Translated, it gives CAISEGTLNYGYTF.

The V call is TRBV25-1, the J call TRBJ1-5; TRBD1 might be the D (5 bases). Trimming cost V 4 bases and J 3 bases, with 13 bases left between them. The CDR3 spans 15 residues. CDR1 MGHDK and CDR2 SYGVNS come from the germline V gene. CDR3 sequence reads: CASSGSGGNNQPQHF. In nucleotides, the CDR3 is TGTGCCAGCAGTGGATCCGGGGGAAACAATCAGCCCCAGCATTTT.

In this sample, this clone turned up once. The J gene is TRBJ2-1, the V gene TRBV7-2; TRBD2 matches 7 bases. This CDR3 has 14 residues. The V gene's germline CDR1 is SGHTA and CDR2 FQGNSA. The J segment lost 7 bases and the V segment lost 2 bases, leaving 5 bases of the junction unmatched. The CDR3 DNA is TGTGCCAGCAGCTTAATGCGGGAGAAAAATGAGCAGTTCTTC. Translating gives CASSLMREKNEQFF.

The CDR3 DNA follows: TGTGCCAGCAGCCCTCGACCCCCTGAAGCTTTCTTT. Translation: CASSPRPPEAFF. The gene calls are TRBV11-2 and TRBJ1-1; D is uncertain. The CDR3 extends over 12 amino acids. The germline gives CDR1 SGHAT, CDR2 FQNNGV. The V end was cut by 5 bases, the J end by 6 bases, with 10 bases between.

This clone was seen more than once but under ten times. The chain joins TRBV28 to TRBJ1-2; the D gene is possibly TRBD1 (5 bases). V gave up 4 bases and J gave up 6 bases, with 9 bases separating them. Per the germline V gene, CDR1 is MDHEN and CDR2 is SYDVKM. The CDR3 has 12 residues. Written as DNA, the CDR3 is TGTGCCAGCAGTTGGACACATCATGGCTACACCTTC. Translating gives CASSWTHHGYTF.

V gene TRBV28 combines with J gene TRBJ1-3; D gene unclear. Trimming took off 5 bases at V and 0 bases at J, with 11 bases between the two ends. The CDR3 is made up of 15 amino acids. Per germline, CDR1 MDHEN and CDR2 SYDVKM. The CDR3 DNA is TGTGCCAGCAGTAGCGGAGGCCGCTCTGGAAACACCATATATTTT. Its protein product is CASSSGGRSGNTIYF.

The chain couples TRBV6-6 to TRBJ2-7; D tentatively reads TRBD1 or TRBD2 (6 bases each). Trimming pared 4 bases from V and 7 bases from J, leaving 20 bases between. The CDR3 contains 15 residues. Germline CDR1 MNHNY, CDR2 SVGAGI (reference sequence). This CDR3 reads CASSSNQGRWGEQYF. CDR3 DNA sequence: TGTGCCAGCAGTTCGAACCAGGGGAGGTGGGGAGAGCAGTACTTC.

Here the CDR3 reads CASSSQLTPGETQYF. The CDR3 coding sequence is TGTGCCAGCAGCTCCCAGCTAACTCCGGGAGAGACCCAGTACTTC. This chain uses TRBV7-6 with TRBJ2-5, with D unclear. Germline lookup yields CDR1 SGHVS and CDR2 FNYEAQ. The CDR3 totals 15 residues. The V end was cut by 4 bases, the J end by 4 bases, with 16 bases between.

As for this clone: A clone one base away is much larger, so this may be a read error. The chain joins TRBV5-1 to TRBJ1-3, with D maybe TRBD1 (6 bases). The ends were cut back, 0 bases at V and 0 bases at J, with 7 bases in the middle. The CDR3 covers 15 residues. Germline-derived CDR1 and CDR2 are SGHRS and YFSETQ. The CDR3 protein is CASSLGTDSGNTIYF. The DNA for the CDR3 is TGCGCCAGCAGCTTGGGGACAGACTCTGGAAACACCATATATTTT. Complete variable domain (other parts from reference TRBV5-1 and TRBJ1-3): KAGVTQTPRYLIKTRGQQVTLSCSPISGHRSVSWYQQTPGQGLQFLFEYFSETQRNKGNFPGRFSGRQFSNSRSEMNVSTLELGDSALYLCASSLGTDSGNTIYFGEGSWLTVV.

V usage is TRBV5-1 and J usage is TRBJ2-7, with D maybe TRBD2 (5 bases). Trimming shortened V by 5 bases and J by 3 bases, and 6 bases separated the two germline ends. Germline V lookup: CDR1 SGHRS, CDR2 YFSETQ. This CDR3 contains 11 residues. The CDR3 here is CASRAVYEQYF. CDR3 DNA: TGCGCCAGCAGAGCGGTCTACGAGCAGTACTTC.